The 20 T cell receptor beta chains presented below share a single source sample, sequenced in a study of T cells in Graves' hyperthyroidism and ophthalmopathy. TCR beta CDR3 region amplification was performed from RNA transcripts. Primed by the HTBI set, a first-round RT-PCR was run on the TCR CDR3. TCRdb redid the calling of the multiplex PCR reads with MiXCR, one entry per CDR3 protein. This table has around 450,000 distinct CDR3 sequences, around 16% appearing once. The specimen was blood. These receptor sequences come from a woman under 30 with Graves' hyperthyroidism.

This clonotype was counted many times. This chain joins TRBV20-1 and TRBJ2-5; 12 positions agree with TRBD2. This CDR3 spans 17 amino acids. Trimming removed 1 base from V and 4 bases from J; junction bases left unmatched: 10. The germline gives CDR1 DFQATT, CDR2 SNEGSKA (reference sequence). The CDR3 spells CSARGYRTSGNRETQYF. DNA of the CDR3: TGCAGTGCTAGAGGTTACAGGACTAGCGGGAACAGAGAGACCCAGTACTTC.

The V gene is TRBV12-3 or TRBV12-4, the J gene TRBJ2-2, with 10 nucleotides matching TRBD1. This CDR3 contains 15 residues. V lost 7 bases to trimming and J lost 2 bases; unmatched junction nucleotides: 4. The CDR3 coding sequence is TGTGCCAGCACCGGGACAGGGGAAAACACCGGGGAGCTGTTTTTT. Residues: CASTGTGENTGELFF.

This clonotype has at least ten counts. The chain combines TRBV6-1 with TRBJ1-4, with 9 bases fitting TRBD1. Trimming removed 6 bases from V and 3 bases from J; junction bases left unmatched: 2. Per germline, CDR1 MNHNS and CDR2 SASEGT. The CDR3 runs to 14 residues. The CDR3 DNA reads TGTGCCAGCAGGACAGGGGGGTCTAATGAAAAACTGTTTTTT. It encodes CASRTGGSNEKLFF.

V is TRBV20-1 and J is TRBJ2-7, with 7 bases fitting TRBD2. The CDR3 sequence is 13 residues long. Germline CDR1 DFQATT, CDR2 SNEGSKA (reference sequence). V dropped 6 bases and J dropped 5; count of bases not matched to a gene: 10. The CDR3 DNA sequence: TGCAGTGCCCTACCGGCGACTAGCCACGAGCAGTACTTC. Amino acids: CSALPATSHEQYF.

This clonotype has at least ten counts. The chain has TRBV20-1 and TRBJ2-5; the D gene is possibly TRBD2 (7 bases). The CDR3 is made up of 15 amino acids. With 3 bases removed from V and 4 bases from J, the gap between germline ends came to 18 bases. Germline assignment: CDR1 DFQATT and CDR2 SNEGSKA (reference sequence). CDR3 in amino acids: CSASPLTGRGETQYF. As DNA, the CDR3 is TGCAGTGCTAGCCCCCTTACAGGGAGGGGAGAGACCCAGTACTTC.

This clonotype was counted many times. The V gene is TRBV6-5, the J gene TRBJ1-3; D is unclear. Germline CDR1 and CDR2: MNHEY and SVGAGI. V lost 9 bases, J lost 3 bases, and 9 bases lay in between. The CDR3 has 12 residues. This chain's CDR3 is CASRGNGNTIYF. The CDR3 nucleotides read TGTGCCAGTCGAGGGAATGGAAACACCATATATTTT.

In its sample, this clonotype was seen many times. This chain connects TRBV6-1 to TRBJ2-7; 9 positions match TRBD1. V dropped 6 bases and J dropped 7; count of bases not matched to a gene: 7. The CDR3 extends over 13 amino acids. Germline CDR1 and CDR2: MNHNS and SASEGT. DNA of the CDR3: TGTGCCAGCAGGGACAGGGGCCACTCTGAGCAGTACTTC. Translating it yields CASRDRGHSEQYF.

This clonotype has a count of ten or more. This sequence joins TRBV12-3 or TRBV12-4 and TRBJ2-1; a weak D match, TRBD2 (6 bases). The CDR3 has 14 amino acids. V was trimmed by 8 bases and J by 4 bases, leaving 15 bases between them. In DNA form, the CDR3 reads TGTGCCAGCGGAGGGCAGGGTTTGTACAATGAGCAGTTCTTC. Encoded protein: CASGGQGLYNEQFF.

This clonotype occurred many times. The CDR3 is CASSLRTGFNTEAFF. CDR3 bases: TGTGCCAGCAGCTTACGGACAGGGTTTAACACTGAAGCTTTCTTT. The chain has TRBV7-9 and TRBJ1-1, with 8 bases lining up with TRBD1. J lost 2 bases, V lost 2 bases, and 4 bases had no gene match. The CDR3 runs 15 residues. Germline values: CDR1 SEHNR, CDR2 FQNEAQ (reference sequence).

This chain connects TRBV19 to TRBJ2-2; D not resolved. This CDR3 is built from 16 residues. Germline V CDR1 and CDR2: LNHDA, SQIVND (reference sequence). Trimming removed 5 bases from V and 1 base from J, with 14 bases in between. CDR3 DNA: TGTGCCAGTAGTGCGCGCCATCGGTGGAACACCGGGGAGCTGTTTTTT. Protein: CASSARHRWNTGELFF.

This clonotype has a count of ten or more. Written as DNA, the CDR3 is TGTGCCAGACCATCCGGACAGGGCGTCTTCGTTTGGGAAAAACTGTTTTTT. Encoded protein: CARPSGQGVFVWEKLFF. The chain employs TRBV12-3 or TRBV12-4 and TRBJ1-4; 8 positions match TRBD1. This CDR3 has 17 residues. After removal of 9 bases from V and 8 bases from J, the junction contained 20 bases not matched to a gene.

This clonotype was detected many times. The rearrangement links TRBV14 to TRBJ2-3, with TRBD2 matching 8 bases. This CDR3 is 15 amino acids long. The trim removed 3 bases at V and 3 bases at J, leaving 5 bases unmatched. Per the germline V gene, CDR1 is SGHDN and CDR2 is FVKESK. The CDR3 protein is CASSHRLASTDTQYF. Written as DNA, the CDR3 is TGTGCCAGCAGCCACCGACTAGCGAGTACAGATACGCAGTATTTT.

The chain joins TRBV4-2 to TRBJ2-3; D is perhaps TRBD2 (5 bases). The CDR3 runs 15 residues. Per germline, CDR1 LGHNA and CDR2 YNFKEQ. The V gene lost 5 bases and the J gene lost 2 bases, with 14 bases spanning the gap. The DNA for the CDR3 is TGTGCCAGCAGCTCTTGGGAGCGGTCCACAGATACGCAGTATTTT. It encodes CASSSWERSTDTQYF.

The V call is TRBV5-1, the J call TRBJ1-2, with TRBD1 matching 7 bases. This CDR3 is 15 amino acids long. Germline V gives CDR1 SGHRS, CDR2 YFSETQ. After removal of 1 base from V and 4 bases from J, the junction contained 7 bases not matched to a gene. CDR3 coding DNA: TGCGCCAGCAGCTTGTTGGAGGGGGCGAGCTATGGCTACACCTTC. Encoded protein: CASSLLEGASYGYTF.

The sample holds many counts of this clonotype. The CDR3 here is CASSLAVSSYNEQFF. DNA for the CDR3: TGTGCCAGCAGTCTAGCGGTTAGCTCCTACAATGAGCAGTTCTTC. V and J are TRBV5-8 and TRBJ2-1; 7 bases are a match to TRBD2. After removal of 5 bases from V and 0 bases from J, the junction contained 5 bases not matched to a gene. Germline CDR1 is SGHTS and CDR2 is YDEGEE. The CDR3 totals 15 residues.

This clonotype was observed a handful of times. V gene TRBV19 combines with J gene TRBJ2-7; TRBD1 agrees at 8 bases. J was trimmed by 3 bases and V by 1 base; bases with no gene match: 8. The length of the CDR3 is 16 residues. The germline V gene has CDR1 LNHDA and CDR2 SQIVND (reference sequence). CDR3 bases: TGTGCCAGTAGTATAGGCCGGGACAGGCCCTTCTACGAGCAGTACTTC. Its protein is CASSIGRDRPFYEQYF.

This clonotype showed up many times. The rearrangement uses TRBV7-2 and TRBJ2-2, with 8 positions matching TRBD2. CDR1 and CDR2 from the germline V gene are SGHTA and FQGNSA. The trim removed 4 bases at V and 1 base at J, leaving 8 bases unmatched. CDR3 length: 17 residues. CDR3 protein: CASSSRRTSRNTGELFF. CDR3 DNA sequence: TGTGCCAGCAGCTCCCGTCGGACTAGCAGGAACACCGGGGAGCTGTTTTTT. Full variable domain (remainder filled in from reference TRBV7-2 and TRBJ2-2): GAGVSQSPSNKVTEKGKDVELRCDPISGHTALYWYRQSLGQGLEFLIYFQGNSAPDKSGLPSDRFSAERTGGSVSTLTIQRTQQEDSAVYLCASSSRRTSRNTGELFFGEGSRLTVL.

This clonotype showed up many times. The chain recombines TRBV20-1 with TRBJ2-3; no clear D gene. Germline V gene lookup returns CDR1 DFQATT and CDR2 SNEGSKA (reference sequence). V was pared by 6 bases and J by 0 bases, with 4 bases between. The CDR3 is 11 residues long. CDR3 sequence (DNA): TGCAGTGCAACTAGCACAGATACGCAGTATTTT. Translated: CSATSTDTQYF.

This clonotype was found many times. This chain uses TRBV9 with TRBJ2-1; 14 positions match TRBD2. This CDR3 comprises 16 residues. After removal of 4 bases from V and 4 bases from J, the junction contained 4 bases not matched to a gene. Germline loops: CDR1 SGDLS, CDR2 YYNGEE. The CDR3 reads CASSLGLAGAYNEQFF. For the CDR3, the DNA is TGTGCCAGCAGCCTGGGACTAGCGGGAGCTTACAATGAGCAGTTCTTC.

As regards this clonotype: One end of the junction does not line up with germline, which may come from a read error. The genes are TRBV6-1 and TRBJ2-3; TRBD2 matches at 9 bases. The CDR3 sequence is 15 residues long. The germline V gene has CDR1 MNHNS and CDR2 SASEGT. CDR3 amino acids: CDSSPRSGRVDTQYF. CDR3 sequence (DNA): TGTGACAGCAGCCCCCGTAGCGGGAGAGTAGATACGCAGTATTTT.